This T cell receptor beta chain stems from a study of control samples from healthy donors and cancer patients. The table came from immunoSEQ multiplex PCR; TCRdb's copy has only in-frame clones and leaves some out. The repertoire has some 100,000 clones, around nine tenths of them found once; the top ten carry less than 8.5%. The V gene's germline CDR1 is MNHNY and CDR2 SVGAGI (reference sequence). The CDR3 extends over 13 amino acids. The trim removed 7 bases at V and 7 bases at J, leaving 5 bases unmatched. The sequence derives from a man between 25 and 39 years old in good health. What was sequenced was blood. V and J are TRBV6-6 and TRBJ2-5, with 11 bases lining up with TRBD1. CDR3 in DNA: TGTGCCAGCACCCCCGGGACAGGGGGGACCCAGTACTTC. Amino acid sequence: CASTPGTGGTQYF.